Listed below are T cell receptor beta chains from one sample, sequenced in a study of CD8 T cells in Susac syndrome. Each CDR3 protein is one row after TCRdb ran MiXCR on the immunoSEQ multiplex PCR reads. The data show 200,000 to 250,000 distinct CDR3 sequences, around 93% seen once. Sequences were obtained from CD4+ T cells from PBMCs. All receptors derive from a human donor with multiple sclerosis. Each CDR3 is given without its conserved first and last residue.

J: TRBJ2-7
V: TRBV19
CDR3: ATQNGNSYEQY

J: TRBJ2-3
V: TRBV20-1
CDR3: SAPPGLASVADTQY

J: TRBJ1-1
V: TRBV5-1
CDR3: ASSLSEVRVSTEAF

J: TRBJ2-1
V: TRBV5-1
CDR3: ASSLADPKYNEQF

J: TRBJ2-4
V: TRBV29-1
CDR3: SVRSRDKSIQY

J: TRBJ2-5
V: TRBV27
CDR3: ASSPGLAGGQTQY

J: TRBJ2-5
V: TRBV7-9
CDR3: ASGAGGNQETQY

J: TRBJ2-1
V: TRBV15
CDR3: ATSRDPRQLEQF

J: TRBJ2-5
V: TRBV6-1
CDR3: ASSPLGNHVD

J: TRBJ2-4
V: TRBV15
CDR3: ATSRDRDPQQNIQY

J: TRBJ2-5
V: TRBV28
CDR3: ASRLGVPQETQY

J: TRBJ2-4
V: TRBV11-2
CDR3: ASSPGDTFYGKNIQY

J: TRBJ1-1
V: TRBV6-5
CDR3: ASSYSGVEAF

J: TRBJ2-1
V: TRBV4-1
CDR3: ASSHRATGPQDNEQF

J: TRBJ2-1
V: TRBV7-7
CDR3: ASSPLTSVGEQF

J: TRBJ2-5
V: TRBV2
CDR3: ASYRELSAETQY

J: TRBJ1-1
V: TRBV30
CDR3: AWSVAEDTEAF

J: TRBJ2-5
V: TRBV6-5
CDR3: ASRNLVGGRETQY

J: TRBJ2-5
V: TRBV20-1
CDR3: SARDGGDVQETQY

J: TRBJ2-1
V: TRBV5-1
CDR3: ASSERQSSYNEQF

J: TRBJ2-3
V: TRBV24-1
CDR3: ATSPGLAGADTQY

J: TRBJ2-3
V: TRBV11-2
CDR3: ASSFDRPTQY

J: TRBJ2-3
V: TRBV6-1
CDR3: ASRSSQGYQRADTQY

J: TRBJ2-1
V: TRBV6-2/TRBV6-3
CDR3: ASSYVSGQYNEQF

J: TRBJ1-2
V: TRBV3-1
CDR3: ASSQDATTNYGYT

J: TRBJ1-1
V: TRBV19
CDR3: ASRDRATNTEAF

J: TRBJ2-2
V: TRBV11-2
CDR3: ASSLDRSGGGELF

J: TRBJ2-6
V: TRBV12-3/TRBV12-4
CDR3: ASTPQGFAGANVLT

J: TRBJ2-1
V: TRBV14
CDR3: ASSQWGQVYNEQF

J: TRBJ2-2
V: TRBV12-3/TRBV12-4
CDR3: ASRQQGTNTGELF

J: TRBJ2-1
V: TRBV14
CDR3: ASSQALAAPRDEQF